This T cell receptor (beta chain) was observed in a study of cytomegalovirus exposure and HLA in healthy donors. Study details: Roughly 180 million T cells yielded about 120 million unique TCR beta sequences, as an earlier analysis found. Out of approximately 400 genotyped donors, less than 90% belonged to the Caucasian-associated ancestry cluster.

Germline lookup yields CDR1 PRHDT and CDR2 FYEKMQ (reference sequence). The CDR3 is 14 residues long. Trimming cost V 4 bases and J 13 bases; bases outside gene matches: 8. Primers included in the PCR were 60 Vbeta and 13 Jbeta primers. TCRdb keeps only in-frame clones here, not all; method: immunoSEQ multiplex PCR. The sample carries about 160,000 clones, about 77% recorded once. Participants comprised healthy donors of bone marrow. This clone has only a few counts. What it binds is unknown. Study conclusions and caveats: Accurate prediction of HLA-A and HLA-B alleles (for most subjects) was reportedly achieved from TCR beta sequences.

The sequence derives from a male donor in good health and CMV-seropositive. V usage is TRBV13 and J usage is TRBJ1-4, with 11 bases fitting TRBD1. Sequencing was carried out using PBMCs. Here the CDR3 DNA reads TGTGCCAGCAGCTGGACCCGGGACAGGGGGTTACTGTTTTTT. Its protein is CASSWTRDRGLLFF.